The entry below describes one T cell receptor (beta chain). What it binds is not known. Assay: immunoSEQ multiplex PCR; the TCRdb copy retains only in-frame clones and omits some. The repertoire holds 90,000 to 150,000 clones, with 88% as singletons. The CDR3 loop spans 18 amino acids. Germline V CDR1 and CDR2: LGHNA, YSLEER. With 4 bases removed from V and 0 bases from J, the gap between germline ends came to 19 bases. This entry comes from a study of T cell responses to AZD1222 COVID-19 vaccine. Notes on the study in general: Repertoire sampling was restricted to post-peak T cell response timepoints. Females made up more of the donors, who were largely white British, and clonal diversity may have come out too low. Breadth and depth of Spike-specific TCRs rose after two AZD1222 doses.

The sequences come from peripheral blood, collected on day 0 of AZD1222 vaccination. The V call is TRBV4-3, the J call TRBJ1-3; the D is unclear. This TCR derives from an adult in good health. In nucleotides, the CDR3 is TGCGCCAGCAGCCTTCGGGCTTCGTCTCCAGGCTCTGGAAACACCATATATTTT. Translated, it gives CASSLRASSPGSGNTIYF.